This entry lists 14 T cell receptor beta chains sequenced from one sample in a study of blood T cell repertoires in COVID-19. Generated by immunoSEQ multiplex PCR, the TCRdb table keeps only in-frame clones and is missing some. The sample consists of over 200,000 clones, roughly 80% of them appearing once. Source material: peripheral blood. The origin of the receptors is a woman older than 75 with acute or convalescent COVID-19.

V is TRBV11-2 and J is TRBJ2-1; possible D gene TRBD2, 5 bases. There are 17 residues in the CDR3. Germline loops: CDR1 SGHAT, CDR2 FQNNGV. V lost 1 base, J lost 8 bases, and 21 bases lay in between. CDR3 in amino acids: CASSLGPSDWTRDEQFF. The CDR3 bases are TGTGCCAGCAGCTTAGGCCCCTCGGACTGGACGAGGGATGAGCAGTTCTTC.

This rearrangement joins TRBV6-1 to TRBJ1-3, with 7 nucleotides matching TRBD1. CDR3 length: 16 residues. The germline CDR1 and CDR2 sequences are MNHNS and SASEGT. V lost 2 bases and J lost 4; bases outside the gene matches: 8. The CDR3 bases are TGTGCCAGCAGTGAATCTGGCACAGGGGCAGGAAACACCATATATTTT. Protein sequence: CASSESGTGAGNTIYF.

The V gene is TRBV6-4, the J gene TRBJ2-7; a possible D gene is TRBD2 (6 bases). The CDR3 consists of 13 residues. V lost 7 bases to trimming and J lost 0 bases, with 10 bases between them. Germline-derived CDR1 and CDR2 are MRHNA and SNTAGT. The CDR3 DNA follows: TGTGCCAGCACCCGGGAGAGCTCCTACGAGCAGTACTTC. Translated: CASTRESSYEQYF.

The V and J genes are TRBV2 and TRBJ2-4; the match to TRBD1 covers 8 bases. This CDR3 contains 15 residues. Germline V lookup: CDR1 SNHLY, CDR2 FYNNEI. With 6 bases clipped from V and 8 bases from J, the junction kept 12 bases outside the gene matches. The CDR3 here is CASSFGPQGADIQYF. The CDR3, as DNA: TGTGCCAGCAGCTTCGGACCTCAGGGGGCTGACATTCAGTACTTC. Complete variable domain (other parts from reference TRBV2 and TRBJ2-4): EPEVTQTPSHQVTQMGQEVILRCVPISNHLYFYWYRQILGQKVEFLVSFYNNEISEKSEIFDDQFSVERPDGSNFTLKIRSTKLEDSAMYFCASSFGPQGADIQYFGAGTRLSVL.

This clone has only a few counts. The chain is built from TRBV6-2 or TRBV6-3 and TRBJ2-5, with 9 bases that match TRBD2. V shed 5 bases and J 5 bases; nucleotides not matched to a gene: 9. The length of the CDR3 is 15 residues. Germline loops: CDR1 MNHEY, CDR2 SVGEGT. CDR3 sequence (DNA): TGTGCCAGCAGTCTCCTTAGCGGGAGCGGGGAGACCCAGTACTTC. Translation: CASSLLSGSGETQYF.

The CDR3 region is CASSFGGAVKLFF. The CDR3 DNA reads TGTGCCAGCAGTTTTGGGGGCGCGGTAAAACTGTTTTTT. J is TRBJ1-4 and V is TRBV12-3 or TRBV12-4; TRBD1 might be the D (6 bases). The CDR3 runs 13 residues. Trimming shortened V by 3 bases and J by 10 bases, and 12 bases separated the two germline ends.

This clone turned up a few times. The chain links TRBV5-1 to TRBJ2-1; 10 bases match TRBD2. The CDR3 totals 15 residues. After removal of 4 bases from V and 7 bases from J, the junction contained 8 bases not matched to a gene. Germline-derived CDR1 and CDR2 are SGHRS and YFSETQ. The CDR3 region has the DNA TGCGCCAGCAGCGGCGTAGCGGGAGGATCAAATGAGCAGTTCTTC. Translation: CASSGVAGGSNEQFF. Filled out from reference TRBV5-1 and TRBJ2-1, the complete variable domain reads KAGVTQTPRYLIKTRGQQVTLSCSPISGHRSVSWYQQTPGQGLQFLFEYFSETQRNKGNFPGRFSGRQFSNSRSEMNVSTLELGDSALYLCASSGVAGGSNEQFFGPGTRLTVL.

The V call is TRBV29-1, the J call TRBJ2-4; a weak D match, TRBD1 (6 bases). Germline V gene sequence: CDR1 SQVTM, CDR2 ANQGSEA. Trimming took 2 bases from V and 8 from J, leaving 13 bases between them. The CDR3 length is 13 residues. The CDR3 protein is CSVETGTMDIQYF. The CDR3 DNA reads TGCAGCGTTGAAACAGGGACGATGGACATTCAGTACTTC.

J is TRBJ2-1 and V is TRBV10-3; no clear D gene. Germline CDR1 reads ENHRY; CDR2 reads SYGVKD. Trimming stripped 3 bases from V and 9 bases from J, with 6 bases between. The CDR3 runs to 11 residues. The CDR3 DNA follows: TGTGCCATCAGTGACCTCTCTGAGCAGTTCTTC. Its protein product is CAISDLSEQFF.

The chain carries TRBV6-5 and TRBJ2-5; D not resolved. The V end was cut by 6 bases, the J end by 4 bases, with 9 bases between. Germline CDR1 MNHEY, CDR2 SVGAGI. The CDR3 runs to 12 residues. The CDR3 bases are TGTGCCAGCAGCTTGAGGTCAGAGACCCAGTACTTC. Translation gives CASSLRSETQYF.

J is TRBJ2-1 and V is TRBV11-2, with 8 bases matching TRBD1. CDR1 is SGHAT, CDR2 FQNNGV, per germline. Trimming cost V 5 bases and J 0 bases; bases outside gene matches: 12. The CDR3 extends over 18 amino acids. This CDR3 is CASSGTGGKRSSYNEQFF. Written as DNA, the CDR3 is TGTGCCAGCAGCGGCACAGGGGGAAAACGCAGCTCCTACAATGAGCAGTTCTTC.

V and J are TRBV6-5 and TRBJ1-6, with D unresolved. V dropped 6 bases and J dropped 7 bases, with 16 bases sitting between them. The CDR3 has 15 residues. Germline CDR1 MNHEY, CDR2 SVGAGI. In DNA, the CDR3 is TGTGCCAGCAGAAAAGACACCCTAAGAAATTCACCCCTCCACTTT. Encoded protein: CASRKDTLRNSPLHF.

The V and J genes are TRBV28 and TRBJ2-7, with 7 nucleotides matching TRBD2. Germline V gene data show CDR1 as MDHEN and CDR2 as SYDVKM. The CDR3 totals 14 residues. After removal of 6 bases from V and 4 bases from J, the junction contained 9 bases not matched to a gene. The CDR3 loop is CASSVSGGRYEQYF. The CDR3 region has the DNA TGTGCCAGCAGCGTTAGTGGCGGGAGATACGAGCAGTACTTC.

The rearrangement links TRBV30 to TRBJ2-6, with D unclear. CDR3 size: 11 residues. The germline CDR1 and CDR2 sequences are GTSNPN and SVGIG (reference sequence). This chain's CDR3 is CGLSGANVLTF. As DNA, the CDR3 is TGTGGGCTCTCTGGGGCCAACGTCCTGACTTTC.